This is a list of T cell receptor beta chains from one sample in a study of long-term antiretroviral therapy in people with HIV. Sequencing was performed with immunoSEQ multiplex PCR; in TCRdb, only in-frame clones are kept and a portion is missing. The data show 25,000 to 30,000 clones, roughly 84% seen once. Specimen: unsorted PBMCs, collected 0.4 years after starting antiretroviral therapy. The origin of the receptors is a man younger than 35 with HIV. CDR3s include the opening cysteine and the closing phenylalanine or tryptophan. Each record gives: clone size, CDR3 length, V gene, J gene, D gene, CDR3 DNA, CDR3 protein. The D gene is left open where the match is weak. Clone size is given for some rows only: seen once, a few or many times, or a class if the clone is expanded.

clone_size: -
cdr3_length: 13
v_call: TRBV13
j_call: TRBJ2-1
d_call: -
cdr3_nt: TGTGCCAGCAGCTTAGGACTGTACAATGAGCAGTTCTTC
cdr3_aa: CASSLGLYNEQFF

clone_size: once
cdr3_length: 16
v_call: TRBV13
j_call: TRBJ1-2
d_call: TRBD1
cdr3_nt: TGTGCCAGCAGCTGGGGACAGGGAGGCTCTAACTATGGCTACACCTTC
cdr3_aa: CASSWGQGGSNYGYTF

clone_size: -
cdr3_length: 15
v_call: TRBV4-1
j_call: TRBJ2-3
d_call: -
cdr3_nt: TGCGCCAGCAGCCAAGAACCCCGTTTCACAGATACGCAGTATTTT
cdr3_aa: CASSQEPRFTDTQYF

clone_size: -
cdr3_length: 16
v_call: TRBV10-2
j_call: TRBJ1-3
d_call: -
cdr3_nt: TGCGCCAGCAGAGACCCTCGGAGAAACTCTGGAAACACCATATATTTT
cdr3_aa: CASRDPRRNSGNTIYF

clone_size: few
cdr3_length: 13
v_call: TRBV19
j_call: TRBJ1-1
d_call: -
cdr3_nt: TGTGCCAGTAGCCTCCGCGCGAACACTGAAGCTTTCTTT
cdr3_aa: CASSLRANTEAFF

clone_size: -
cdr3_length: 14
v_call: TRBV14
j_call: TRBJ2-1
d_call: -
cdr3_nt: TGTGCCAGCAGCCGGGGGAGCTTACTCAATGAGCAGTTCTTC
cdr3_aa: CASSRGSLLNEQFF

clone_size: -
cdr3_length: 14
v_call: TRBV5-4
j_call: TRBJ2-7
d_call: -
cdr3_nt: TGTGCCAGCAGCTTGGGGCAGGGATCCTACGAGCAGTACTTC
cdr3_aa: CASSLGQGSYEQYF

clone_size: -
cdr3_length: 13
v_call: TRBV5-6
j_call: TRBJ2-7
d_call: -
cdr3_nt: TGTGCCAGCAGCTTGGGACCGCTGACCGAGCAGTACTTC
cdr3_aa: CASSLGPLTEQYF

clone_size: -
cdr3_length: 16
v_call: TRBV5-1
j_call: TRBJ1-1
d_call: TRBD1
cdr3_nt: TGCGCCAGCAGCAGCCCGGACAGGGGGCCAGTCACTGAAGCTTTCTTT
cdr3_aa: CASSSPDRGPVTEAFF

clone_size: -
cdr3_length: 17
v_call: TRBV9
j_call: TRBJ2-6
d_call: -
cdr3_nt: TGTGCCAGCAGCGCCTCTACAGGAATCTCTGGGGCCAACGTCCTGACTTTC
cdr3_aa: CASSASTGISGANVLTF

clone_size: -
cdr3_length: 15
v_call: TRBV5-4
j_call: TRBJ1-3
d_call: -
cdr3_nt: TGTGCCAGCAGCTTGAGGGGTTCTGGGGGAAACACCATATATTTT
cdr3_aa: CASSLRGSGGNTIYF

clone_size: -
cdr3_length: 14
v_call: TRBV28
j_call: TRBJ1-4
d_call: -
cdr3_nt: TGTGCCAGCAGCCCTGGGCGGGGCGAAGAAAAACTGTTTTTT
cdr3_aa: CASSPGRGEEKLFF

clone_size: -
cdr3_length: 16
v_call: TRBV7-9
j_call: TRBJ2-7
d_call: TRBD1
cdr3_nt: TGTGCCAGCAGCTTACCTCGGGACAGGGCCCCCTACGAGCAGTACTTC
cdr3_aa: CASSLPRDRAPYEQYF

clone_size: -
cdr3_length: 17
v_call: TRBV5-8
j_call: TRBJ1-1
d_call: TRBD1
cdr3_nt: TGTGCCAGCAGCCCCCCGGACAGGGGACTACGAGAGACTGAAGCTTTCTTT
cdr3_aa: CASSPPDRGLRETEAFF

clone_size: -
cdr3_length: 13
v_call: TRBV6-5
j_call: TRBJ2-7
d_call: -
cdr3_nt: TGTGCCAGCAGGAGGGCCTACTCCTACGAGCAGTACTTC
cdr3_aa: CASRRAYSYEQYF

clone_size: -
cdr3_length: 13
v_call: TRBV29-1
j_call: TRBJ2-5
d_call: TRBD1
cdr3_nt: TGCAGCGGTTTACAGGGGGTCCGAGAGACCCAGTACTTC
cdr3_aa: CSGLQGVRETQYF

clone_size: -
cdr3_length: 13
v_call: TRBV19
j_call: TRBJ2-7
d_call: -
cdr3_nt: TGTGCCAGTTCCAGACGGGACGGGCTCGAGCAGTACTTC
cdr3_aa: CASSRRDGLEQYF

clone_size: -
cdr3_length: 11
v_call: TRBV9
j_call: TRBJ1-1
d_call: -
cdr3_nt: TGTGCCAGCAGCCCCGGGCCTGAAGCTTTCTTT
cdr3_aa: CASSPGPEAFF

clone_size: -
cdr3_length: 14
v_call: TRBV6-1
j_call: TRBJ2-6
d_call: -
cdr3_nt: TGTGCCAGCAGCCGGGACCCGGCTCTCAACGTCCTGACTTTC
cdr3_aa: CASSRDPALNVLTF

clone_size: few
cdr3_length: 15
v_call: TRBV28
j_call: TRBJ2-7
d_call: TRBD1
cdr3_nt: TGTGCCAGCAGTTTCGGACAGGGGGCGATTTACGAGCAGTACTTC
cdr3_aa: CASSFGQGAIYEQYF

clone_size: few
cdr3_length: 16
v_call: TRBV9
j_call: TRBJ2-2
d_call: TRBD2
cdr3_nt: TGTGCCAGCAGCGGTAGCGGGGCGAGGAACACCGGGGAGCTGTTTTTT
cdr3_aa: CASSGSGARNTGELFF

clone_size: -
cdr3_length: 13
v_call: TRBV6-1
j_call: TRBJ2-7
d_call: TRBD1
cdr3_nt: TGTGCCAGCACCGGGACAGGACACTACGAGCAGTACTTC
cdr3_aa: CASTGTGHYEQYF

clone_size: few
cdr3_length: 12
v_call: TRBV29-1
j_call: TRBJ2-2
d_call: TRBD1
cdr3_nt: TGCAGCGTAACAGGGGCCGCCGGGGAGCTGTTTTTT
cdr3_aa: CSVTGAAGELFF

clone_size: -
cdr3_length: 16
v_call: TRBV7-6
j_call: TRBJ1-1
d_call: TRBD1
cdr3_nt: TGTGCCAGCAGCTTAGAGAGCAGGGGGCTCGGCACTGAAGCTTTCTTT
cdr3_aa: CASSLESRGLGTEAFF

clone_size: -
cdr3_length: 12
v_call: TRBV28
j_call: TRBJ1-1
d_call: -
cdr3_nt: TGTGCCAGCAGTCCCCAGACTGCCTGGGCTTTCTTT
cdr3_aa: CASSPQTAWAFF

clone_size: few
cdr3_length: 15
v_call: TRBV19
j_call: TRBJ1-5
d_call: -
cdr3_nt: TGTGCCAGTAGTATGGGACCGAGTAGCAATCAGCCCCAGCATTTT
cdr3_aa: CASSMGPSSNQPQHF

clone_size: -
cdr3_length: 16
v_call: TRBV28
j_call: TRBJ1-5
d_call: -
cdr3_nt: TGTGCCAGCAGTTTTTTGGGGTCCGCGAGCAATCAGCCCCAGCATTTT
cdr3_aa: CASSFLGSASNQPQHF

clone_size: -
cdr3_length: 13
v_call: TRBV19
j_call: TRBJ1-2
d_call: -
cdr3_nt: TGTGCCAGTAGTTTCCCAGGGATGGAAGGCTACACCTTC
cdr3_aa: CASSFPGMEGYTF

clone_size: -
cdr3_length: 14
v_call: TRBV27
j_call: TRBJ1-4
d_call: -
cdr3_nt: TGTGCCAGCAGTTCGGCCGGGACACTTGAAAAACTGTTTTTT
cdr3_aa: CASSSAGTLEKLFF

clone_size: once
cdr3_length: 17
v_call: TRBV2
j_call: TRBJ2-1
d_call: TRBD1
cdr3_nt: TGTGCCAGCAGTGCTTCCTTTGGGGACAGGGCGGACAATGAGCAGTTCTTC
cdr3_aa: CASSASFGDRADNEQFF

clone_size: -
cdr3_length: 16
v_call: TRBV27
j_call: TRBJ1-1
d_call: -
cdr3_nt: TGTGCCAGCAGTTCCCTCCAGGGGCCCCTGAACACTGAAGCTTTCTTT
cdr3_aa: CASSSLQGPLNTEAFF

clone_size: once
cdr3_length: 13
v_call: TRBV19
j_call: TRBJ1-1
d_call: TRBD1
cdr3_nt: TGTGCCACCGCGGACAGGGGGCACACTGAAGCTTTCTTT
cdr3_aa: CATADRGHTEAFF

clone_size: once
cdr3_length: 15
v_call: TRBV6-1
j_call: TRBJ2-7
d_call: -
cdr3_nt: TGTGCCAGCAGTGATGAGCACAGGGCAACCTACGAGCAGTACTTC
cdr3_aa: CASSDEHRATYEQYF

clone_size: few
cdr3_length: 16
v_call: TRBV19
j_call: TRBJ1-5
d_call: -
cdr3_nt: TGTGCCAGTAGTATAGGGGGCGGGAGGAGCAATCAGCCCCAGCATTTT
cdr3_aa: CASSIGGGRSNQPQHF

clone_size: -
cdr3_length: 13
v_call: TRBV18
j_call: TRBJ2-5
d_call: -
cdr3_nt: TGTGCCAGCTCCCCCGGACAGCAAGAGACCCAGTACTTC
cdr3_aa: CASSPGQQETQYF

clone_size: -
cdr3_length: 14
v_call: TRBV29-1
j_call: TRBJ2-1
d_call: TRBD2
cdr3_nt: TGCAGCGTTGCGCTAGCGGAACCTTACAATGAGCAGTTCTTC
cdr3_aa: CSVALAEPYNEQFF

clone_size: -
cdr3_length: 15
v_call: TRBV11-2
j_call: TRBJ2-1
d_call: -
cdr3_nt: TGTGCCAGCAGCTTATCGGGAGTAAGGAACAATGAGCAGTTCTTC
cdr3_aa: CASSLSGVRNNEQFF

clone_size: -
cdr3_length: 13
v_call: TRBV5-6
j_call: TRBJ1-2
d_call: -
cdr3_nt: TGTGCCAGCAGCTTTTTGGGTGAAGTTGGCTACACCTTC
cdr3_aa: CASSFLGEVGYTF

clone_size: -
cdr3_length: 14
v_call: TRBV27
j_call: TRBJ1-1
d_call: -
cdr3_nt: TGTGCCAGCAGTTCACCCGCAGGGAACACTGAAGCTTTCTTT
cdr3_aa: CASSSPAGNTEAFF

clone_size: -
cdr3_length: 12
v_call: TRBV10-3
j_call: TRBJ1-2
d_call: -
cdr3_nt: TGTGCCATCAGTGAAGGAGGGCTGGGCTACACCTTC
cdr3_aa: CAISEGGLGYTF

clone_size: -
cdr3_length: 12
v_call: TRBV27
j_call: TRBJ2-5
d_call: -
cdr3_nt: TGTGCCAGCAGTTCTCCTAGGGAGACCCAGTACTTC
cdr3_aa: CASSSPRETQYF

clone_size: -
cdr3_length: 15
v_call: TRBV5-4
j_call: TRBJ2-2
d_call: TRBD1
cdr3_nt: TGTGCCAGCAGCCGGACAGGGGGCGGCACCGGGGAGCTGTTTTTT
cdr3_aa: CASSRTGGGTGELFF

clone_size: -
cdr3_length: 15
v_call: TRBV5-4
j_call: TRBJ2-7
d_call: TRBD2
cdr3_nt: TGTGCCAGCAGCTTCCGGGGACTAGCTCCGTACGAGCAGTACTTC
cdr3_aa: CASSFRGLAPYEQYF

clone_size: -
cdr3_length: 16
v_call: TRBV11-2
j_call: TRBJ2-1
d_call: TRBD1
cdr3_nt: TGTGCCAGCAGCTTAGGTTACAGGGGAAAGCACCATGAGCAGTTCTTC
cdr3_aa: CASSLGYRGKHHEQFF

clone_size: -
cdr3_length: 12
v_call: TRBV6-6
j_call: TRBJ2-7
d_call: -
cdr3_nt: TGTGCCAGCAGCCCCGGCTCCTACGAGCAGTACTTC
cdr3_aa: CASSPGSYEQYF

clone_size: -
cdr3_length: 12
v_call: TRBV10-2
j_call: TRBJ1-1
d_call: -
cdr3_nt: TGCGCCAGCAGTGAGTCAATGACTGAAGCTTTCTTT
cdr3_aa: CASSESMTEAFF

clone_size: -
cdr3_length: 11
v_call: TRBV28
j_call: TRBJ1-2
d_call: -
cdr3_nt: TGTGCCAGCAGTTTTGGTAGTGGCTACACCTTC
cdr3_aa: CASSFGSGYTF

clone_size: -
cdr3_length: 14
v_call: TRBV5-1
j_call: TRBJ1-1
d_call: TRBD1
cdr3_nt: TGCGCCAGCAGGGGACAGGGTGAATACACTGAAGCTTTCTTT
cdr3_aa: CASRGQGEYTEAFF

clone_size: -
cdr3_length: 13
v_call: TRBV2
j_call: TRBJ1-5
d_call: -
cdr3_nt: TGTGCCAGCGTTTATGGGTTGGATCAGCCCCAGCATTTT
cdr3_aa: CASVYGLDQPQHF

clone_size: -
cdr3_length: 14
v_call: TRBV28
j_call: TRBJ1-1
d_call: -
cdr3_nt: TGTGCCAGCAGTTTCGGGACAAGTAACACTGAAGCTTTCTTT
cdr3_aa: CASSFGTSNTEAFF

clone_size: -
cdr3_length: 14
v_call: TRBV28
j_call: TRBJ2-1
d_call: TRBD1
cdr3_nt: TGTGCCAGCAGTTCGGGGACAGGGATCAATGAGCAGTTCTTC
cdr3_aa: CASSSGTGINEQFF

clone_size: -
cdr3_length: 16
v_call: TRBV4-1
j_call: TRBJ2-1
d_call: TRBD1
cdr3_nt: TGCGCCAGCAGCTTCCCTCCGGGACAGGGCAACAATGAGCAGTTCTTC
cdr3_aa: CASSFPPGQGNNEQFF

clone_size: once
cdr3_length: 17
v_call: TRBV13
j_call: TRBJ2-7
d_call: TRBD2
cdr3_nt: TGTGCCAGCAGCTTAGAAGGGACTAGCGGGGAGCTCTACGAGCAGTACTTC
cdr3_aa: CASSLEGTSGELYEQYF

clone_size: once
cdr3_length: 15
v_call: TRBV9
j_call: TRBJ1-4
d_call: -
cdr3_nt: TGTGCCAGCAGCGAGGGGGTAGCAACTAATGAAAAACTGTTTTTT
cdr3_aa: CASSEGVATNEKLFF

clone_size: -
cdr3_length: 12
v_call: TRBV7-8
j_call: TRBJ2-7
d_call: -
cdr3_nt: TGTGCCAGCACCCGGGACGGTTACGAGCAGTACTTC
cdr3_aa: CASTRDGYEQYF

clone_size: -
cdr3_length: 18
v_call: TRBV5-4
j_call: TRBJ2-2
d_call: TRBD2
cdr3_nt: TGTGCCAGCAGGGAGACCCCCGGGACTAGCGGGCTCGCCGGGGAGCTGTTTTTT
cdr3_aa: CASRETPGTSGLAGELFF

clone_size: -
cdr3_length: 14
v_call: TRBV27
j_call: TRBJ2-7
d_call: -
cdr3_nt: TGTGCCAGCAGTTTAGAGGGGTTGCCCTACGAGCAGTACTTC
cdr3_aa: CASSLEGLPYEQYF